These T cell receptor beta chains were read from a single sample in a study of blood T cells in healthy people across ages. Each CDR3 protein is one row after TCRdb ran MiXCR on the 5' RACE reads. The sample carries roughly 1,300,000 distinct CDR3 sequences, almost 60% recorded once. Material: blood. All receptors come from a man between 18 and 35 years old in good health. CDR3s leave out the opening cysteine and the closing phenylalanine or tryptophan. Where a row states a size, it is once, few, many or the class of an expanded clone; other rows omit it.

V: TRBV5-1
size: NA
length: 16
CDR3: ASSLEALTDLYGNTIY

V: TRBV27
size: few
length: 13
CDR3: ASSWGREGYSPLH

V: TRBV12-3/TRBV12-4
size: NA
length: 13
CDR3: GSSWTGLGNQPQH

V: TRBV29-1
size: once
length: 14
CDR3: SVEEGQGWNTGELF

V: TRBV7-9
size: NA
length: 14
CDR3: ASSAPTSGAKNIQY

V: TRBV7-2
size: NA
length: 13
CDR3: ASSLERGSGYGYT

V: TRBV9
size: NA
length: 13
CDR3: ASSASSGTTYEQY

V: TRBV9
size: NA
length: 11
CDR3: ASSPSGWSGYT

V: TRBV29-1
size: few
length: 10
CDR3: SADRLNYGYT

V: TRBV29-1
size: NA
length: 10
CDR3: SVDMGSPEAF

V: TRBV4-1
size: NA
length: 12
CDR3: ASRPTGTGSGYT

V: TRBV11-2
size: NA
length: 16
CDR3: ASSILGPSTPGANVLT

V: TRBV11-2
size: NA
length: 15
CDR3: ASSPFASGRRRNEQF

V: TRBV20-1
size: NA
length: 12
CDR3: SAEGSTSTDTQY